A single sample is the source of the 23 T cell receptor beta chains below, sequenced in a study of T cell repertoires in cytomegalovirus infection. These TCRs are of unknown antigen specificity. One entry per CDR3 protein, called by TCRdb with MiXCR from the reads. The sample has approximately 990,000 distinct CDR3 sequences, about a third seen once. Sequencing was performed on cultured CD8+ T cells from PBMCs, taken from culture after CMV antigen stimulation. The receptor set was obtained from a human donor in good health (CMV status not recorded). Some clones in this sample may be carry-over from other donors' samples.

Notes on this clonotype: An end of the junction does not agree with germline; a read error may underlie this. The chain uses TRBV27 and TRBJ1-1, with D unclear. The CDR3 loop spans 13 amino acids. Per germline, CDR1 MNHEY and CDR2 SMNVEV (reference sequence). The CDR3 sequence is CVSSYSSNTEAFF. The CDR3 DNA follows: TGTGTCAGCAGTTACAGCTCGAACACTGAAGCTTTCTTT.

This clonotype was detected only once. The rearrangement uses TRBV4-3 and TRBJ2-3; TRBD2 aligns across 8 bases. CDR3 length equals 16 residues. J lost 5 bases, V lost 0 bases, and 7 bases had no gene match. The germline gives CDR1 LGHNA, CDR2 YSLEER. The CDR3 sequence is CASSQEVGGVVDTQYF. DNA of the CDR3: TGCGCCAGCAGCCAAGAGGTCGGGGGGGTTGTAGATACGCAGTATTTT.

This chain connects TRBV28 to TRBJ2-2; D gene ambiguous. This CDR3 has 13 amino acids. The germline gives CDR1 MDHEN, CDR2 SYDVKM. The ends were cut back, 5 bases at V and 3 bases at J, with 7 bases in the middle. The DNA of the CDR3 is TGTGCCAGCAGTCCGACTCACACCGGGGAGCTGTTTTTT. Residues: CASSPTHTGELFF.

Here the CDR3 reads CASSANRRGAYEQYF. CDR3 nucleotides: TGTGCCAGCAGCGCCAACCGGCGGGGAGCCTACGAGCAGTACTTC. The chain links TRBV5-6 to TRBJ2-7; D might be TRBD2 (6 bases). The CDR3 runs 15 residues. From germline, CDR1 is SGHDT and CDR2 YYEEEE. Trimming took 4 bases from V and 2 from J, leaving 16 bases between them.

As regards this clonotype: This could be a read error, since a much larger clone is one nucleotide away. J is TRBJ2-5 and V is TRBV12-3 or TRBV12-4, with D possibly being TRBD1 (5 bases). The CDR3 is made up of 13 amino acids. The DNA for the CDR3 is TGTGCCAACAGTTCGGACACCCTGGAGACCCAGTACTTC. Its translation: CANSSDTLETQYF.

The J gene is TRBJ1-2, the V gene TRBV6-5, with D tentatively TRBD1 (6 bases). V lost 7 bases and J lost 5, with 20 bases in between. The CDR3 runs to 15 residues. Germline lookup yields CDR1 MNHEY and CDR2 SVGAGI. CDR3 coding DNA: TGTGCCAGCACCCTCGGTATTGGGGGGCCATATGGCTACACCTTC. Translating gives CASTLGIGGPYGYTF.

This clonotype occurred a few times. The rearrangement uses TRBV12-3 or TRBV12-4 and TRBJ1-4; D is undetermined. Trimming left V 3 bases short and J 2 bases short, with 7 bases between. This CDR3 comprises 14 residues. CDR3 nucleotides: TGTGCCAGCAGTTTTTGGCAGACTAATGAAAAACTGTTTTTT. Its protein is CASSFWQTNEKLFF.

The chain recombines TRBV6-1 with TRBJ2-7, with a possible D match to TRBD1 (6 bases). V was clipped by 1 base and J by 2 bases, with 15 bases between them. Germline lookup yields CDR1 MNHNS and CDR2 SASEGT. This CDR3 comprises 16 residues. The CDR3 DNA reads TGTGCCAGCAGTGAAGTGACAGGAACCATTGCCTACGAGCAGTACGTC. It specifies CASSEVTGTIAYEQYV.

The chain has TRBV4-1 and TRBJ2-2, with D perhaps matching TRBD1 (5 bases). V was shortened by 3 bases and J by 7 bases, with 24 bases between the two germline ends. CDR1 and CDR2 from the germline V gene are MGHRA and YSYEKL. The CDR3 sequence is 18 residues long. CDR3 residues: CASSQAAAPQGFGGELFF. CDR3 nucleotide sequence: TGCGCCAGCAGCCAGGCCGCGGCACCTCAGGGTTTCGGCGGGGAGCTGTTTTTT.

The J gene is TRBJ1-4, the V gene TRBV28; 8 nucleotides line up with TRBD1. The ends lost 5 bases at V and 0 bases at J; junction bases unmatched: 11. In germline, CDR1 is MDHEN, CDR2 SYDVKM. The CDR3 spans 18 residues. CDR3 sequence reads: CASSPRWDRQATNEKLFF. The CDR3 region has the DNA TGTGCCAGCAGTCCGCGTTGGGACAGGCAGGCAACTAATGAAAAACTGTTTTTT. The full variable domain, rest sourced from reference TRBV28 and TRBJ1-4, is DVKVTQSSRYLVKRTGEKVFLECVQDMDHENMFWYRQDPGLGLRLIYFSYDVKMKEKGDIPEGYSVSREKKERFSLILESASTNQTSMYLCASSPRWDRQATNEKLFFGSGTQLSVL.

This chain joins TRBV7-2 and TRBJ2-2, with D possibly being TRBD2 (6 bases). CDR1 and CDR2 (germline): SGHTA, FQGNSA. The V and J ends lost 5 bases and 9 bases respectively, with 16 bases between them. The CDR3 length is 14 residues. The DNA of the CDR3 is TGTGCCAGCAGCGTCATCGGGGGACCCCGGGAGCTGTTTTTT. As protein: CASSVIGGPRELFF.

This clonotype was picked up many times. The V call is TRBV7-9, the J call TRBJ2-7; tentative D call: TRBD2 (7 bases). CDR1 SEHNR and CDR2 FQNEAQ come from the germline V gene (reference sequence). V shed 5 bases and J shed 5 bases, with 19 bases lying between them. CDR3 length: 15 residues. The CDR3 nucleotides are TGTGCCAGCAGCCAGCGGGACGGCAGGGGCCACGAGCAGTACTTC. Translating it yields CASSQRDGRGHEQYF.

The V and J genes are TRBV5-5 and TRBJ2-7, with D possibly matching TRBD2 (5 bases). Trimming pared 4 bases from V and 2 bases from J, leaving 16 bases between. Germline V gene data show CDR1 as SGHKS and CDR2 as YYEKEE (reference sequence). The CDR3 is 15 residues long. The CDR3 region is CASSRGMERAYEQYV. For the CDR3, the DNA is TGTGCCAGCAGCAGAGGGATGGAGCGTGCCTACGAGCAGTACGTC.

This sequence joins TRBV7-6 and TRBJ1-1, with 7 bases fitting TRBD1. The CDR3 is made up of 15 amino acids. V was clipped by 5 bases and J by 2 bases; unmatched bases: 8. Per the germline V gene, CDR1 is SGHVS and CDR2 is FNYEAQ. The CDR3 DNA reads TGTGCCAGCAGCCTGACGACAGGGAGCAACACTGAAGCTTTCTTT. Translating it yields CASSLTTGSNTEAFF. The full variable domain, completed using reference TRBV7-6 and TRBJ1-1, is GAGVSQSPRYKVTKRGQDVALRCDPISGHVSLYWYRQALGQGPEFLTYFNYEAQQDKSGLPNDRFSAERPEGSISTLTIQRTEQRDSAMYRCASSLTTGSNTEAFFGQGTRLTVV.

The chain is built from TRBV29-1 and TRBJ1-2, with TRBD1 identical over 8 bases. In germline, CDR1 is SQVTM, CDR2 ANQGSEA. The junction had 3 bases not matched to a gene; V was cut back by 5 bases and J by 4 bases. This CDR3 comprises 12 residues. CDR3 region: CSVPDRAYGYTF. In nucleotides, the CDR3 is TGCAGCGTTCCGGACAGGGCCTATGGCTACACCTTC.

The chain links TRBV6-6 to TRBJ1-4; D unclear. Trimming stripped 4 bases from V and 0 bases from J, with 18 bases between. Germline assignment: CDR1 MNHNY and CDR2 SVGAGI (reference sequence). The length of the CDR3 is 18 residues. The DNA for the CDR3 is TGTGCCAGCAGTTTAAGTGGACCGGCTCAGACAACTAATGAAAAACTGTTTTTT. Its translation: CASSLSGPAQTTNEKLFF.

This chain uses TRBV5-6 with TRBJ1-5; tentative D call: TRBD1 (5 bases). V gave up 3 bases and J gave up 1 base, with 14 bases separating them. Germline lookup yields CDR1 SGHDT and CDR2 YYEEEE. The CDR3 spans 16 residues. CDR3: CASSSLGARSNQPQHF. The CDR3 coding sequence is TGTGCCAGCAGCTCTCTAGGGGCCAGGAGCAATCAGCCCCAGCATTTT.

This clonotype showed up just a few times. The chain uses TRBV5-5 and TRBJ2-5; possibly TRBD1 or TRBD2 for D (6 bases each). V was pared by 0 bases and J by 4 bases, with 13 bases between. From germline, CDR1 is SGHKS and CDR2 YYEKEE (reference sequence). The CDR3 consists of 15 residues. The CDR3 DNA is TGTGCCAGCAGCTTGGCTCAGGGGAGGCGAGAGACCCAGTACTTC. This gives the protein CASSLAQGRRETQYF.

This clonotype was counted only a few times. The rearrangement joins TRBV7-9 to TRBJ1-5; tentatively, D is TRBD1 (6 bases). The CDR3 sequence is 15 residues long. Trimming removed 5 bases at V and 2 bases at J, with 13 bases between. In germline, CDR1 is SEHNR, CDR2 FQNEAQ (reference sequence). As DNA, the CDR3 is TGTGCCAGCAGCCCCGGACAGTATGGCAATCAGCCCCAGCATTTT. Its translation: CASSPGQYGNQPQHF.

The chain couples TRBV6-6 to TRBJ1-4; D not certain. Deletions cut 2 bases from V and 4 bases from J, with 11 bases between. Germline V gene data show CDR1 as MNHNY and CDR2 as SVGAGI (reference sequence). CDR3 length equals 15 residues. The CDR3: CASSYQSRINEKLFF. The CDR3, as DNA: TGTGCCAGCAGTTACCAATCCAGGATTAATGAAAAACTGTTTTTT.

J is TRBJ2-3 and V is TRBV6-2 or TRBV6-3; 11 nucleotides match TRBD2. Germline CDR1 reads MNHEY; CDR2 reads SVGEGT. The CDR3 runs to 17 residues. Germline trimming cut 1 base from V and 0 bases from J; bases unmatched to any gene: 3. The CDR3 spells CASSYFSGGDSTDTQYF. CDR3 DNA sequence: TGTGCCAGCAGTTACTTTAGCGGGGGGGACAGCACAGATACGCAGTATTTT.

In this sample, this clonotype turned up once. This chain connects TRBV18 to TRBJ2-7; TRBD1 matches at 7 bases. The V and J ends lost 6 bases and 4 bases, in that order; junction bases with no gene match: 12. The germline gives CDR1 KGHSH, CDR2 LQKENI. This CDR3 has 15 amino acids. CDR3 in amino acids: CASSPEGQGVYEQYV. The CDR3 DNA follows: TGTGCCAGCTCCCCTGAAGGGCAGGGGGTTTACGAGCAGTACGTC.

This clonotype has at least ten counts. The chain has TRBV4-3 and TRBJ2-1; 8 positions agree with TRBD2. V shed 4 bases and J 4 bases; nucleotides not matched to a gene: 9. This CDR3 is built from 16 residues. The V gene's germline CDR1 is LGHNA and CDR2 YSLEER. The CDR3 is CASSPPGLAGYNEQFF. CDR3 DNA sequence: TGCGCCAGCAGCCCCCCCGGGCTAGCGGGTTACAATGAGCAGTTCTTC.